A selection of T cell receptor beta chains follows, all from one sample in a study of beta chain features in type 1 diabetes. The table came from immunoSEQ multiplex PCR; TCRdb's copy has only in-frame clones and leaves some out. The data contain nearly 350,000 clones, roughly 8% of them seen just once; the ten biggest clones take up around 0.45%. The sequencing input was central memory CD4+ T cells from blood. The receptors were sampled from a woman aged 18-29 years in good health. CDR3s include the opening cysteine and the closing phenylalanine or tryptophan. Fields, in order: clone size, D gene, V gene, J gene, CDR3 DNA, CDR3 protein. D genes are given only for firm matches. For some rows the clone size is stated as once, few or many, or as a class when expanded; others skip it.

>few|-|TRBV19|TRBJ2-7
TGTGCCAGTAGTATAGTGGCCCGGGGTAGTAGCCACGAGCAGTACTTC
CASSIVARGSSHEQYF
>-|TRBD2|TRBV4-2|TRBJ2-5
TGTGCCAGCAGCCGGAACGGGGGGACGGCCCTACCTTACCAAGAGACCCAGTACTTC
CASSRNGGTALPYQETQYF
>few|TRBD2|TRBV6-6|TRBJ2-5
TGTGCCAGCAGTTACGGACTAGCGGGAGGAGGGGAGACCCAGTACTTC
CASSYGLAGGGETQYF
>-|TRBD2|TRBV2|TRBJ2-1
TGTGCCAGCAGTGGGGGACTAGCGGCCTACAATGAGCAGTTCTTC
CASSGGLAAYNEQFF
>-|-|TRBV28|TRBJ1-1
TGTGCCAGCATAAGCGCAAACGCCAACACTGAAGCTTTCTTT
CASISANANTEAFF
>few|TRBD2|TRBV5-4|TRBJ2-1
TGTGCCAGCAGCGTGACTAGCGGGAGTACCTATGAGCAGTTCTTC
CASSVTSGSTYEQFF
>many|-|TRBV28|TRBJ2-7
TGTGCCAGCAGTTTTACTAGCAGTTACGAGCAGTACTTC
CASSFTSSYEQYF
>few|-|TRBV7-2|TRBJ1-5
TGTGCCAGCAGCTTAAATTTTCATAGCAATCAGCCCCAGCATTTT
CASSLNFHSNQPQHF
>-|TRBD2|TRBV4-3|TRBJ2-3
TGCGCCAGCAGCCAAGAGAAGCGGGACACAGATACGCAGTATTTT
CASSQEKRDTDTQYF
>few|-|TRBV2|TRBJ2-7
TGTGCCAGCAGTGTTGAGGGACCATCCTACGAGCAGTACTTC
CASSVEGPSYEQYF
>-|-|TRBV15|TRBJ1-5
TGTGCCACCAGCAGCAATGTAGGGAAGCCCCAGCATTTT
CATSSNVGKPQHF
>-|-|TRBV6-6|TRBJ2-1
TGTGCCAGCAGGGCGGATTTTAGGGACAATGAGCAGTTCTTC
CASRADFRDNEQFF
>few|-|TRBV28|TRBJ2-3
TGTGCCAGCAGTTGGCGGGATACGCAGTATTTT
CASSWRDTQYF
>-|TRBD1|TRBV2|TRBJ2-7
TGTGCCAGCAGTGTGGACAGGGGACTCTACGAGCAGTACTTC
CASSVDRGLYEQYF
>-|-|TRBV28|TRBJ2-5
TGTGCCAGCAGTCCTACCCCCGGGGCCCAAGAGACCCAGTACTTC
CASSPTPGAQETQYF
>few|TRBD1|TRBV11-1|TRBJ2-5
TGTGCCAGCAGCCCGGGGACAGACCGTTTTTCGGAGACCCAGTACTTC
CASSPGTDRFSETQYF
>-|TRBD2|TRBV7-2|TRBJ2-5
TGTGCCAGCAGCTTAGGAGGCGGGAGAGGTGGAGAGACCCAGTACTTC
CASSLGGGRGGETQYF
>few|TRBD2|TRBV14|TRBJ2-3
TGTGCCAGCAGCCAAGGAACACCAGGACTAGCGGGATTACACACAGATACGCAGTATTTT
CASSQGTPGLAGLHTDTQYF
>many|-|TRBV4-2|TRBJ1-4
TGTGCCAGCAGCCAAGATCGAAAGCCCAATGAAAAACTGTTTTTT
CASSQDRKPNEKLFF
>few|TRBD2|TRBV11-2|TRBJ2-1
TGTGCCAGCAGCTTAGAGGCGGGAGGCGGCTACAATGAGCAGTTCTTC
CASSLEAGGGYNEQFF
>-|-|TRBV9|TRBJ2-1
TGTGCCAGCAGCGTAGGGATCCCAGGGGCGTCAGGGCGGTACAATGGGCAGTTCTTC
CASSVGIPGASGRYNGQFF
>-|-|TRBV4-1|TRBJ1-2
TGCGCCAGCAGCCAAGAGGGAGTAACAGGGAACCACTATGGCTACACCTTC
CASSQEGVTGNHYGYTF
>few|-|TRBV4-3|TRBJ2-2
TGCGCCAGCAGCCATCGGGTCTCTACCGGGGAGCTGTTTTTT
CASSHRVSTGELFF
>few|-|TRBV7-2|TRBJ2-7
TGTGCCAGCAGCTTGATGGGGATCAACGAGCAGTACTTC
CASSLMGINEQYF
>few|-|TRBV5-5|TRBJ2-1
TGTGCCAGCAGCTTGGATTCCGGGAGAATAAATGAGCAGTTCTTC
CASSLDSGRINEQFF
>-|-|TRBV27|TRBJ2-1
TGTGCCAGCAGTCATATAGGGGGTGGGTCGTACAATGAGCAGTTCTTC
CASSHIGGGSYNEQFF
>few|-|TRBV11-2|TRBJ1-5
TGTGCCAGCAGCTTACAAGACGGGGCTGGACAGCCCCAGCATTTT
CASSLQDGAGQPQHF
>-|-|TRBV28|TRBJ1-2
TGTGCCAGCATAGGTGGAGGAAACGAAGTCAGAGGCTACACCTTC
CASIGGGNEVRGYTF
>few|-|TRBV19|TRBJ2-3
TGTGCCAGTAGCATGGGAGATACGCAGTATTTT
CASSMGDTQYF
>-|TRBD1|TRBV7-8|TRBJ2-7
TGTGCCAGCAGCTCCCGGACAGGGGTTCAGTACTTC
CASSSRTGVQYF
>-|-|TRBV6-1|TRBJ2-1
TGTGCCAGCAGTCTAGCGAGACACAATGAGCAGTTCTTC
CASSLARHNEQFF
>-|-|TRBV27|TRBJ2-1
TGTGCCAGCAGTTATGACATAACCTACAATGAGCAGTTCTTC
CASSYDITYNEQFF
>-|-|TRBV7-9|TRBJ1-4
TGTGCCAGCGGGCGGGTGGATGAAAAACTGTTTTTT
CASGRVDEKLFF
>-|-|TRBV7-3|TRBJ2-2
TGTGCCAGCAGCTTATCCTGGTGGAGCACCGGGGAGCTGTTTTTT
CASSLSWWSTGELFF
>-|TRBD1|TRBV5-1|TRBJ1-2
TGCGCCAGCAGCTGGGGGACAGCTAACTATGGCTACACCTTC
CASSWGTANYGYTF
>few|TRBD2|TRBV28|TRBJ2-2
TGTGCCAGCAGTCCCTATACTAGCGGCCACACCGGGGAGCTGTTTTTT
CASSPYTSGHTGELFF
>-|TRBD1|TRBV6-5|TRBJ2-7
TGTGCCAGCAGTTACTCGGGGACAGGGACCTACGAGCAGTACTTC
CASSYSGTGTYEQYF
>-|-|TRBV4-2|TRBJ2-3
TGTGCCAGCAGCCAAGCGGCCAGTTTACGGGATTTCCCAGATACGCAGTATTTT
CASSQAASLRDFPDTQYF
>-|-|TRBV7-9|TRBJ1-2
TGTGCCAGCAGCTTACTAACAGGGATTTCCTATGGCTACACCTTC
CASSLLTGISYGYTF
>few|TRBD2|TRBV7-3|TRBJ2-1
TGTGCCAGCAGCTCCAAGGGCGGGAGGTATAGTGAGCAGTTCTTC
CASSSKGGRYSEQFF
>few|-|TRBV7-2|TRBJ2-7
TGTGCCAGCAGCCCGTGGGACATCTACGAGCAGTACTTC
CASSPWDIYEQYF
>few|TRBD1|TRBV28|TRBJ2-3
TGTGCCAGCAGGTCTGGACAGGCGGATACGCAGTATTTT
CASRSGQADTQYF
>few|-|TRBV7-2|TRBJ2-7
TGTGCCAGCGGCAGGGCGTCCACCTACGAGCAGTACTTC
CASGRASTYEQYF
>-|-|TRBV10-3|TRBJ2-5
TGTGCCATCAGTGACAGAAAAGAGACCCAGTACTTC
CAISDRKETQYF
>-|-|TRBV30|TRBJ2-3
TGTGCCTGGATAATCCAGCGGTTTCGCACAGATACGCAGTATTTT
CAWIIQRFRTDTQYF
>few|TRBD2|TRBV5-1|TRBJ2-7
TGCGCCAGCAGCTTGAGCGGGAGGGCCGGGTACGAGCAGTACTTC
CASSLSGRAGYEQYF
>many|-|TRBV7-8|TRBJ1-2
TGTGCCAGCAGCTTAGCTTTGTTGGGGGATGGCTACACCTTC
CASSLALLGDGYTF
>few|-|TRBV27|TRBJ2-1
TGTGCCAGCAGTTCCCGAGGGTCTTATGAGCAGTTCTTC
CASSSRGSYEQFF
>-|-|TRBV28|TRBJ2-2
TGTGCCAGCAGGGCAGGGGATGGCGGGGAGCTGTTTTTT
CASRAGDGGELFF
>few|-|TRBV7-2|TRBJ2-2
TGTGCCAGCAGTGGGCAGAACACCGGGGAGCTGTTTTTT
CASSGQNTGELFF
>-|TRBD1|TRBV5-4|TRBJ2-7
TGTGCCAGCAGCTTGGGACAGGGGGATGGCTACGAGCAGTACTTC
CASSLGQGDGYEQYF
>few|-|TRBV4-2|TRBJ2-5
TGTGCCAGCAGCCAAGGGAGGCCCCCAGAGACCCAGTACTTC
CASSQGRPPETQYF
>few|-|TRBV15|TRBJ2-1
TGTGCCACCATGCCGTGGGGCTACAATGAGCAGTTCTTC
CATMPWGYNEQFF
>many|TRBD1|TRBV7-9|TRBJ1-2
TGTGCCAGCAGCCAGGCCCAGGGGGCGCATGGCTACACCTTC
CASSQAQGAHGYTF